The clone carrying this T cell receptor beta chain was detected ten times or more. Antigen specificity is unknown. Germline lookup yields CDR1 DFQATT and CDR2 SNEGSKA (reference sequence). The CDR3 totals 14 residues. The V end was cut by 6 bases, the J end by 1 base, with 15 bases between. Via MiXCR, TCRdb re-called the 5' RACE reads, giving one row per CDR3 protein. This sample has a few hundred thousand distinct CDR3 sequences, with 9.5% to 10% found just once. The sample originates from a study of identical twins. General observations from the study: The study drew conclusions from cross-sectional statistical analysis, not from following the same donors. Surplus twin overlap in beta out-of-frame sequences was less pronounced. Zero-insertion results could be subject to partial confounding by invariant MAIT and iNKT cells. Insertions were reduced in abundant cord blood beta clonotypes but not in memory repertoires.

These data also formed part of another study, on yellow fever vaccine responses in identical twins.

The rearrangement joins TRBV20-1 to TRBJ2-5, with D tentatively TRBD2 (5 bases). Sequenced input: PBMCs. The receptor was derived from a woman between 18 and 29 years old in good health. The DNA for the CDR3 is TGCAGTGCCAATGATCAGCGGTTCCAAGAGACCCAGTACTTC. Amino acid sequence: CSANDQRFQETQYF.